This T cell receptor beta chain was identified in a study of metastatic and nonmetastatic thyroid tumors. Study-level information: Samples came from malignant and benign thyroid patients, and repertoires were compared across blood and tumor or nodule tissue.

V was cut by 2 bases and J by 1 base, with 8 bases left in between. Germline assignment: CDR1 MNHEY and CDR2 SVGAGI. This CDR3 is 14 amino acids long. This clone was recorded a few times. Its antigen is undetermined. Findings and caveats of the study: In blood and tumor, TCR beta diversity was reportedly significantly higher in malignant thyroid tumors than in benign nodules.

Original data processing: CDR3 differences across clinicopathological groups were used to build a distant-metastasis classifier for papillary thyroid cancer. TCRdb ran MiXCR on the PCR reads. TCRdb assigned the V and J calls; the authors' analysis was not used. The data show about 48,000 clones, around 20% seen once. No treatment had been given to any patient before thyroid surgery. The sequencing input was blood. The receptor was derived from a male donor with papillary thyroid cancer or a benign thyroid nodule (not recorded which). Some clones in this sample may be carry-over from other donors' samples. This chain connects TRBV6-5 to TRBJ1-1; D is undetermined. CDR3 nucleotide sequence: TGTGCCAGCAGTTACCCAGGCAAGAACACTGAAGCTTTCTTT. It encodes CASSYPGKNTEAFF.